Following are 6 T cell receptor beta chains from one sample sequenced in a study of T-cell memory formation after mild COVID-19 (dated by TCRdb to the early 2020s). The receptor library was made with 5' RACE. The run used an Illumina NovaSeq 6000. TCRdb handled the public reads itself, with Q25 trimming in fastp and clone calling in MiXCR, and kept productive beta chains. Rows merge per CDR3 protein into single entries with the most common DNA and genes. The sample contains roughly 220,000 distinct CDR3 sequences, around 9.5% of them found a single time. In total, the top ten clones hold roughly 3.5% of the sample. The sequencing sample was made of PBMCs or a T cell subset sorted from them (not recorded which). The receptors come from a man in his late teens or twenties who had mild COVID-19 (a few samples of this study predate the infection). The sample titles of this study are shuffled in the database, so cell type and time point are left out; the donor was told from shared clones.

This clonotype was observed a handful of times. The genes are TRBV5-6 and TRBJ1-6; TRBD1 agrees at 7 bases. Germline lookup yields CDR1 SGHDT and CDR2 YYEEEE. The J segment lost 14 bases and the V segment lost 2 bases, leaving 13 bases of the junction unmatched. This CDR3 has 15 amino acids. This chain's CDR3 is CASSFAAQGQGALHF. The DNA of the CDR3 is TGTGCCAGCAGCTTTGCTGCCCAGGGGCAGGGGGCCCTCCACTTT.

This clonotype was seen a handful of times. The rearrangement joins TRBV2 to TRBJ1-3; a possible D gene is TRBD1 (5 bases). Germline V gene lookup returns CDR1 SNHLY and CDR2 FYNNEI. V was clipped by 4 bases and J by 4 bases, with 11 bases between them. CDR3 length equals 14 residues. The DNA for the CDR3 is TGTGCCAGCAGTGTCAGGGACCTCGGAAACACCATATATTTT. Translated, it gives CASSVRDLGNTIYF.

The chain couples TRBV5-1 to TRBJ2-1; D gene uncertain. V lost 4 bases and J lost 0, with 11 bases in between. This CDR3 is built from 15 residues. Germline-derived CDR1 and CDR2 are SGHRS and YFSETQ. The DNA of the CDR3 is TGCGCCAGCAGCCCCGGTCGGACCTCCTACAATGAGCAGTTCTTC. This gives the protein CASSPGRTSYNEQFF.

This clonotype was detected a few times. This sequence joins TRBV20-1 and TRBJ2-7; TRBD1 agrees at 11 bases. J gave up 4 bases and V 6 bases, and 5 bases lay outside the gene matches. Germline V lookup: CDR1 DFQATT, CDR2 SNEGSKA (reference sequence). The CDR3 loop spans 13 amino acids. The CDR3 is CSAQRDRGYEQYF. The CDR3 bases are TGCAGTGCCCAGAGGGACAGGGGGTACGAGCAGTACTTC.

This clonotype was observed a few times. The rearrangement links TRBV4-3 to TRBJ1-1; D call uncertain. The CDR3 totals 16 residues. With 0 bases removed from V and 2 bases from J, the gap between germline ends came to 13 bases. The V gene's germline CDR1 is LGHNA and CDR2 YSLEER. CDR3 in amino acids: CASSQDALGVNTEAFF. The CDR3 DNA reads as TGCGCCAGCAGCCAAGACGCCCTCGGGGTTAACACTGAAGCTTTCTTT.

The rearrangement uses TRBV24-1 and TRBJ2-1; 7 bases align to TRBD2. This CDR3 spans 16 amino acids. Trimming cost V 5 bases and J 5 bases; bases outside gene matches: 11. The germline CDR1 and CDR2 sequences are KGHDR and SFDVKD. CDR3 sequence reads: CATSGSTGTTDNEQFF. CDR3 coding DNA: TGTGCCACCAGTGGTTCAACCGGGACTACCGACAATGAGCAGTTCTTC.